The clone carrying this TCR beta chain was counted ten times or more. No antigen is known for it. Amplified TCR beta CDR3 regions derived from RNA transcripts. Using the HTBI primer set, a first-round RT-PCR was run on the TCR CDR3. MiXCR was run by TCRdb on the multiplex PCR reads, yielding one entry per CDR3 protein. Seen here are about 260,000 distinct CDR3 sequences, about 16% observed once, and the top ten hold around 28%. The V end lost 4 bases, the J end lost 6 bases, and 10 bases lay between the germline ends. Germline lookup yields CDR1 SGHRS and CDR2 YFSETQ. The CDR3 is 13 residues long. The data stem from a study of T cells in Graves' hyperthyroidism and ophthalmopathy. Study-wide results and limits: Model-based prediction identified ophthalmopathy a median approximately 6.2 months prior to its onset.

Diagnosis relied on clinical symptoms, serum thyroxine and TRAb, thyroid ultrasound and orbital computed tomography. Source material for PBMCs was more than 9.5 ml fresh peripheral blood. Material: blood. The J gene is TRBJ2-2, the V gene TRBV5-1, with D possibly being TRBD2 (5 bases). The sequence was collected from a woman younger than 35 with Graves' ophthalmopathy. The chain's CDR3 is CASSALDSGELFF. In DNA, the CDR3 is TGCGCCAGCAGCGCACTAGATTCCGGGGAGCTGTTTTTT.